This T cell receptor (beta chain) was captured by sequencing in a study of control samples from healthy donors and cancer patients. TCRdb's table, derived via immunoSEQ multiplex PCR, lists solely in-frame clones and lacks some. The sample records approximately 210,000 clones, 91% being singletons. CDR1 SGHRS and CDR2 YFSETQ come from the germline V gene. This CDR3 comprises 15 residues. With 3 bases clipped from V and 6 bases from J, the junction kept 9 bases outside the gene matches. This TCR derives from a man in his thirties or forties in good health. The gene calls are TRBV5-1 and TRBJ1-1; 9 bases match TRBD1. Sequencing was done on a sample of blood. The CDR3 region is CASSWGDRDFSEAFF. CDR3 DNA: TGCGCCAGCAGCTGGGGGGACAGGGACTTCTCTGAAGCTTTCTTT. Full variable domain (remainder filled in from reference TRBV5-1 and TRBJ1-1): KAGVTQTPRYLIKTRGQQVTLSCSPISGHRSVSWYQQTPGQGLQFLFEYFSETQRNKGNFPGRFSGRQFSNSRSEMNVSTLELGDSALYLCASSWGDRDFSEAFFGQGTRLTVV.